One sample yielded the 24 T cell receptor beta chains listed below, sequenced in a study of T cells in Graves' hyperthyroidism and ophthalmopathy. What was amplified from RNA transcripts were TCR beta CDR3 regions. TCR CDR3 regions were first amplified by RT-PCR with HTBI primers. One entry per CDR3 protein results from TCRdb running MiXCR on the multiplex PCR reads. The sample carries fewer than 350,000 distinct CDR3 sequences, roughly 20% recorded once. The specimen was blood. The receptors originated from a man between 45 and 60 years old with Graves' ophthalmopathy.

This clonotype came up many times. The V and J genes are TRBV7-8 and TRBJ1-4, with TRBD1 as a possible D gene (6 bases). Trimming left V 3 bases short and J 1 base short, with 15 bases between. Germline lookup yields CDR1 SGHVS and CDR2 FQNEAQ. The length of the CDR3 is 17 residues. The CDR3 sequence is CASSFRDTGRTNEKLFF. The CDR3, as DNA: TGTGCCAGCAGCTTTAGGGACACAGGGCGAACTAATGAAAAACTGTTTTTT.

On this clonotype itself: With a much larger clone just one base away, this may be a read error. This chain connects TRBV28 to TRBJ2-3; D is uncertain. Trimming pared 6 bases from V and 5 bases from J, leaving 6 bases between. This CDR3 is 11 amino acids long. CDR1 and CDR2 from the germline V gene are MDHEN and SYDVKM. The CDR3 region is CASSPLDTQYF. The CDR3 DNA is TGTGCCAGCAGCCCGCTAGATACGCAGTATTTT.

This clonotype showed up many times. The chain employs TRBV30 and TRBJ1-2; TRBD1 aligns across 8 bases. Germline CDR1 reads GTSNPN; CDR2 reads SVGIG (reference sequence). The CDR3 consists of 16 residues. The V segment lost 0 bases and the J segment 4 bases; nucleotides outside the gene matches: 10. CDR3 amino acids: CAWSVGTGRFTYGYTF. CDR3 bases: TGTGCCTGGAGTGTAGGGACAGGCCGCTTTACCTATGGCTACACCTTC. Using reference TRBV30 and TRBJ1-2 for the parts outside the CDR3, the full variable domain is SQTIHQWPATLVQPVGSPLSLECTVEGTSNPNLYWYRQAAGRGLQLLFYSVGIGQISSEVPQNLSASRPQDRQFILSSKKLLLSDSGFYLCAWSVGTGRFTYGYTFGSGTRLTVV.

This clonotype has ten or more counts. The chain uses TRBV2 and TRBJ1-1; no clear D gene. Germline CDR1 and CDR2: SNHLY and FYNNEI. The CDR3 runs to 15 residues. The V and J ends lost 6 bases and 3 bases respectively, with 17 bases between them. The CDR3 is CASRPDHGRHTEAFF. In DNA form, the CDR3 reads TGTGCCAGCAGGCCAGATCATGGGAGGCACACTGAAGCTTTCTTT.

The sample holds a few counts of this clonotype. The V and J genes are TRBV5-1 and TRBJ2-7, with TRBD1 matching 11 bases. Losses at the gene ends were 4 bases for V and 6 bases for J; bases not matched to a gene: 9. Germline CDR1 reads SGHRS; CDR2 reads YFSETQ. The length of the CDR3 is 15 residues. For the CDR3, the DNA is TGCGCCAGCAGCCCGGGGACAGGGGGTAGTGGCGAGCAGTACTTC. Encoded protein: CASSPGTGGSGEQYF.

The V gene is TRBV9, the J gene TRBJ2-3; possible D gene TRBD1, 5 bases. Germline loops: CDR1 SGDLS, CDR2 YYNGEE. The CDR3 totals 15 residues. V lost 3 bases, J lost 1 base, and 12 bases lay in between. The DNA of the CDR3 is TGTGCCAGCAGCGCCCTCGACAGACGCACAGATACGCAGTATTTT. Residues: CASSALDRRTDTQYF.

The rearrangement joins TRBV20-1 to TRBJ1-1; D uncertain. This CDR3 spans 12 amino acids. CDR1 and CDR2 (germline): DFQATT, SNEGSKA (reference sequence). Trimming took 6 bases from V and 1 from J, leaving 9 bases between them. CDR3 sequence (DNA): TGCAGTGCCACGGAGGGGAACACTGAAGCTTTCTTT. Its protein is CSATEGNTEAFF.

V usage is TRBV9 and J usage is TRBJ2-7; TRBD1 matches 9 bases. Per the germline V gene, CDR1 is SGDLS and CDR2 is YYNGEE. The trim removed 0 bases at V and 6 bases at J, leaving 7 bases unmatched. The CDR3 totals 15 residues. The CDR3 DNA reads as TGTGCCAGCAGCGTAGGGGGACAGGGCCTGGGCGAGCAGTACTTC. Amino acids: CASSVGGQGLGEQYF.

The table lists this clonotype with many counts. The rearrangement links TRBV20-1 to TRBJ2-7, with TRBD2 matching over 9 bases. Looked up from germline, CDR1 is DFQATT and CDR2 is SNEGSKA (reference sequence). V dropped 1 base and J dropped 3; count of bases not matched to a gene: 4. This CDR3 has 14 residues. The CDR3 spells CSARADSGSYEQYF. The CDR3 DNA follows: TGCAGTGCTAGAGCCGATAGCGGGAGCTACGAGCAGTACTTC.

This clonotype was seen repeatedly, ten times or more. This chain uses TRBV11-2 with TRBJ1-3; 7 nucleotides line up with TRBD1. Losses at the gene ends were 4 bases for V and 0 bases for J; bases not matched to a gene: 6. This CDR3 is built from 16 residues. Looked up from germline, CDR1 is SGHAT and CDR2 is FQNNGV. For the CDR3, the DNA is TGTGCCAGCAGCTCCCAACAGGGGACCTCTGGAAACACCATATATTTT. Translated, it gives CASSSQQGTSGNTIYF.

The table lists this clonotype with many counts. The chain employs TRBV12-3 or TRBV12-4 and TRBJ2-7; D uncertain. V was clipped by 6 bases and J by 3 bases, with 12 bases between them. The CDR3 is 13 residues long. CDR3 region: CASSSGRNYEQYF. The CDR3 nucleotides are TGTGCCAGCAGCTCTGGACGGAACTACGAGCAGTACTTC.

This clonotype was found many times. The CDR3 loop reads CSAGRGGNYNEQFF. In DNA, the CDR3 is TGCAGTGCAGGGCGGGGCGGGAACTACAATGAGCAGTTCTTC. V is TRBV20-1 and J is TRBJ2-1; possible D gene TRBD2, 6 bases. The V end was cut by 6 bases, the J end by 3 bases, with 15 bases between. Looked up from germline, CDR1 is DFQATT and CDR2 is SNEGSKA (reference sequence). The CDR3 totals 14 residues.

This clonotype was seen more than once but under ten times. The CDR3 DNA is TGTGCCAGCAGCTTCGGCAGGGAGGTTGGCTACACCTTC. This gives the protein CASSFGREVGYTF. The chain combines TRBV7-9 with TRBJ1-2; TRBD1 is a possible D gene (5 bases). Trimming took off 3 bases at V and 7 bases at J, with 12 bases between the two ends. The CDR3 has 13 residues. CDR1 is SEHNR, CDR2 FQNEAQ, per germline (reference sequence). Supplemented by reference TRBV7-9 and TRBJ1-2, the full variable domain reads DTGVSQNPRHKITKRGQNVTFRCDPISEHNRLYWYRQTLGQGPEFLTYFQNEAQLEKSRLLSDRFSAERPKGSFSTLEIQRTEQGDSAMYLCASSFGREVGYTFGSGTRLTVV.

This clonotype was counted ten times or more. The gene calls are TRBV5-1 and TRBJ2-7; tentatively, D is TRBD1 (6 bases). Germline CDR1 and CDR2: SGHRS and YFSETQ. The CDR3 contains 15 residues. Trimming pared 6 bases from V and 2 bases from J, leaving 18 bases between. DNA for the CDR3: TGCGCCAGCACCCTTGGTCCAGGGGCGGCCTACGAGCAGTACTTC. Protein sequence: CASTLGPGAAYEQYF. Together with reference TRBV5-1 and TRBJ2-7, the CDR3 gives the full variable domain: KAGVTQTPRYLIKTRGQQVTLSCSPISGHRSVSWYQQTPGQGLQFLFEYFSETQRNKGNFPGRFSGRQFSNSRSEMNVSTLELGDSALYLCASTLGPGAAYEQYFGPGTRLTVT.

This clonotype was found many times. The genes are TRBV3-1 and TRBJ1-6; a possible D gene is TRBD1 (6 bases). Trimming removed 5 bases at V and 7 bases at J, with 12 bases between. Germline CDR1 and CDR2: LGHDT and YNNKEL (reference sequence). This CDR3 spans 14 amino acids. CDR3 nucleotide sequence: TGTGCCAGCAGCTTACAGGGAAAGAATTCACCCCTCCACTTT. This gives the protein CASSLQGKNSPLHF.

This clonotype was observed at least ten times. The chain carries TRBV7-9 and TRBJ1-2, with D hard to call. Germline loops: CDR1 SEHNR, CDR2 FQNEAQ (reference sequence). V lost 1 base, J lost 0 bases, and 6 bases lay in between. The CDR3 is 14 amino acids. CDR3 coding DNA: TGTGCCAGCAGCTTAGGGGGTGCTAACTATGGCTACACCTTC. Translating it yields CASSLGGANYGYTF.

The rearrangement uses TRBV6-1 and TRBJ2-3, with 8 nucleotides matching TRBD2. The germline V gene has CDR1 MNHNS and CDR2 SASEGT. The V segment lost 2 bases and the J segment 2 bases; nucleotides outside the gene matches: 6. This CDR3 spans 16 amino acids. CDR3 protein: CASSELAGRTTDTQYF. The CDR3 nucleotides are TGTGCCAGCAGTGAACTAGCGGGCAGAACCACAGATACGCAGTATTTT.

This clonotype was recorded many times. The DNA for the CDR3 is TGTGCCTGGGGACTCCTAAGCAATGAGCAGTTCTTC. Its translation is CAWGLLSNEQFF. This rearrangement joins TRBV30 to TRBJ2-1; D may be TRBD2 (5 bases). The V and J ends lost 5 bases and 6 bases respectively, with 11 bases between them. The CDR3 is 12 residues long. The V gene's germline CDR1 is GTSNPN and CDR2 SVGIG (reference sequence).

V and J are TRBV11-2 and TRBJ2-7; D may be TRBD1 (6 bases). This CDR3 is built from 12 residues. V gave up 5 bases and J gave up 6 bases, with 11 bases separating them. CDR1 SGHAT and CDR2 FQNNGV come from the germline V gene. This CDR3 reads CASSLTGFEQYF. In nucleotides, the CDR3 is TGTGCCAGCAGCCTTACAGGGTTCGAGCAGTACTTC.

CDR3 in DNA: TGTGCCTGGAGTCCCCTTGGAAACATTCAGTACTTC. Amino acid sequence: CAWSPLGNIQYF. V gene TRBV30 combines with J gene TRBJ2-4; D unclear. CDR3 length: 12 residues. V was clipped by 2 bases and J by 6 bases, with 8 bases between them. Per germline, CDR1 GTSNPN and CDR2 SVGIG (reference sequence).

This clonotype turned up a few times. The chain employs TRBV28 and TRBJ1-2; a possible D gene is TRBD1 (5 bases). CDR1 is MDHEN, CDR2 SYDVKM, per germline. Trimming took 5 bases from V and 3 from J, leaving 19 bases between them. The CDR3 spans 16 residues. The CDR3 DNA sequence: TGTGCCAGCAGTCCGCGGGACCGTTTGGGGGACTATGGCTACACCTTC. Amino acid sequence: CASSPRDRLGDYGYTF.

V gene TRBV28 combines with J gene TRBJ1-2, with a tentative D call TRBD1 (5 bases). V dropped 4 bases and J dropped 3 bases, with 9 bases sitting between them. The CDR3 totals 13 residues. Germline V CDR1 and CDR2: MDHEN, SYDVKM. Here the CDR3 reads CASSWGGDYGYTF. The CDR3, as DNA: TGTGCCAGCAGTTGGGGGGGGGACTATGGCTACACCTTC.

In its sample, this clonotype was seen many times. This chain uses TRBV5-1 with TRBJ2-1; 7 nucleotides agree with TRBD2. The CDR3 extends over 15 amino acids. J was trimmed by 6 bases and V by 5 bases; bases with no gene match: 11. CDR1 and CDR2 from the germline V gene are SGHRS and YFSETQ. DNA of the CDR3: TGCGCCAGCAGATATGGGGACTACGGAGGCAATGAGCAGTTCTTC. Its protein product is CASRYGDYGGNEQFF. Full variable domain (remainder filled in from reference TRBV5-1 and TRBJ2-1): KAGVTQTPRYLIKTRGQQVTLSCSPISGHRSVSWYQQTPGQGLQFLFEYFSETQRNKGNFPGRFSGRQFSNSRSEMNVSTLELGDSALYLCASRYGDYGGNEQFFGPGTRLTVL.

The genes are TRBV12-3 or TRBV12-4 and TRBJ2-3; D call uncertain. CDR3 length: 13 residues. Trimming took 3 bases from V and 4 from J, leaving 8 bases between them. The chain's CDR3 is CASSLVAPDTQYF. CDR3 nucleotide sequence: TGTGCCAGCAGTTTGGTAGCCCCAGATACGCAGTATTTT.